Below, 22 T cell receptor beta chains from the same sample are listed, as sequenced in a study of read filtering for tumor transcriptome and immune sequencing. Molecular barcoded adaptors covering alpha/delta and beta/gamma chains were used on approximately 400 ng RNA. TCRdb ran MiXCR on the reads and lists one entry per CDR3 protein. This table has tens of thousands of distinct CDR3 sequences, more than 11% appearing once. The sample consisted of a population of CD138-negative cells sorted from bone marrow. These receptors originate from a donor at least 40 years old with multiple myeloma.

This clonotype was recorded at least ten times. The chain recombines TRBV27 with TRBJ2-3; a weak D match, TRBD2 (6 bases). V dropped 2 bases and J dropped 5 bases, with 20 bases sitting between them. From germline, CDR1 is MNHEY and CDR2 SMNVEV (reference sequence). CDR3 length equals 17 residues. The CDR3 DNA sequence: TGTGCCAGCAGTTTAGCCCCGGGACTCAAACTACGAGATACGCAGTATTTT. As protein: CASSLAPGLKLRDTQYF.

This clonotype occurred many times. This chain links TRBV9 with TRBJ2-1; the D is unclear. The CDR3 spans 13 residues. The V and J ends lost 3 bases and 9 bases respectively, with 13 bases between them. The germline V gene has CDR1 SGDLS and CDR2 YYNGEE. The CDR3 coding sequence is TGTGCCAGCAGCGGTAATACAATCAGTGAGCAGTTCTTC. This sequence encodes CASSGNTISEQFF.

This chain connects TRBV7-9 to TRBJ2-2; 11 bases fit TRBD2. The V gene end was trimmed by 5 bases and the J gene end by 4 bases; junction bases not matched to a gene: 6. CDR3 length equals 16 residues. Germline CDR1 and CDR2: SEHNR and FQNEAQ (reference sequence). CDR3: CASSVGTSGSTGELFF. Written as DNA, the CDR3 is TGTGCCAGCAGCGTCGGGACTAGCGGAAGCACCGGGGAGCTGTTTTTT.

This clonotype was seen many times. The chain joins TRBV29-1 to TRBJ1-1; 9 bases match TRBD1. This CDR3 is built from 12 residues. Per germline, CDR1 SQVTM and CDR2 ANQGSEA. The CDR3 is CQAGTGREQAFF. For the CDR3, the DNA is TGCCAAGCCGGGACAGGGAGGGAACAGGCTTTCTTT. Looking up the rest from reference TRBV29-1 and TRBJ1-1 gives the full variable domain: SAVISQKPSRDICQRGTSLTIQCQVDSQVTMMFWYRQQPGQSLTLIATANQGSEATYESGFVIDKFPISRPNLTFSTLTVSNMSPEDSSIYLCQAGTGREQAFFGQGTRLTVV.

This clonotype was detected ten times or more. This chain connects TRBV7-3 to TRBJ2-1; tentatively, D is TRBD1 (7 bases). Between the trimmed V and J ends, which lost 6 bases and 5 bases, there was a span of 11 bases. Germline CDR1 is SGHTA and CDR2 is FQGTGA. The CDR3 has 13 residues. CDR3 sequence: CASSFRGDNEQFF. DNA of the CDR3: TGTGCCAGCAGTTTCAGGGGGGACAATGAGCAGTTCTTC.

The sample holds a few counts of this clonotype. In DNA, the CDR3 is TGTGCCAGTAGTATAGCCGGGCTAGCGGGAGGAGCTGGGCAGTTCTTC. The encoded protein is CASSIAGLAGGAGQFF. The rearrangement links TRBV19 to TRBJ2-1; TRBD2 aligns across 11 bases. Trimming removed 1 base from V and 12 bases from J; junction bases left unmatched: 11. This CDR3 has 16 residues. The germline gives CDR1 LNHDA, CDR2 SQIVND (reference sequence).

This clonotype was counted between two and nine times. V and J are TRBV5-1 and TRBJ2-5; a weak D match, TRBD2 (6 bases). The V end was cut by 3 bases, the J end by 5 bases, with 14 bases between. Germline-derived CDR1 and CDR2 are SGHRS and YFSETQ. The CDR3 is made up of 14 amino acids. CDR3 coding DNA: TGCGCCAGCAGCTACGGGAGTCAGCAGGAGACCCAGTACTTC. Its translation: CASSYGSQQETQYF.

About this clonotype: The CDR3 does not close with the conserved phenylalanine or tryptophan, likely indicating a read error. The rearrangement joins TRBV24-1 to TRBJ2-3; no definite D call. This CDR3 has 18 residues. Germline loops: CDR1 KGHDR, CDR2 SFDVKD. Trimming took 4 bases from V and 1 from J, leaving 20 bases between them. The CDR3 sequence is CATSDPQEIDDRTDTQYL. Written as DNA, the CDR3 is TGTGCCACCAGTGACCCCCAGGAGATAGACGACCGCACAGATACGCAGTATCTT.

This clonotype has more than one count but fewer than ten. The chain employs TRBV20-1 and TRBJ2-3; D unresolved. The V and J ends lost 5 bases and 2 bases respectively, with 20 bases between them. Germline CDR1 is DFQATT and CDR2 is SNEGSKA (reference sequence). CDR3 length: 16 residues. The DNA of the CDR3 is TGCAGTGCTGCCTCAACGCACCGGACCATCACAGATACGCAGTATTTT. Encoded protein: CSAASTHRTITDTQYF.

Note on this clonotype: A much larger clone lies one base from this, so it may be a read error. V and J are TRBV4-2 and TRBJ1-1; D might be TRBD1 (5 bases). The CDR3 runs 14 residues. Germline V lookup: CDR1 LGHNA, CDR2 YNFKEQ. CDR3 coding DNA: TGTGCCAGCAGCCAAGCACAGGCTAACACTGTAGCTTTCTTT. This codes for CASSQAQANTVAFF.

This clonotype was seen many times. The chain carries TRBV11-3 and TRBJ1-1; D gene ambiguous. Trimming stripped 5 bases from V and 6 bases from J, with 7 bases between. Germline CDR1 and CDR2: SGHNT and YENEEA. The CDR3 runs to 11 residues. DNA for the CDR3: TGTGCCAGCAGCGGTCGGGCTGAAGCTTTCTTT. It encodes CASSGRAEAFF.

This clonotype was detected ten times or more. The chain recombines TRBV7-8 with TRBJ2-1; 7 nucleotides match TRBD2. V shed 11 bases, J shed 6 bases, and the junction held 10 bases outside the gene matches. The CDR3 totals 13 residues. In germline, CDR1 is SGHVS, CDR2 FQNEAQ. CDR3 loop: CAGGGFLSNEQFF. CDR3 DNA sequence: TGTGCCGGGGGGGGATTCCTCTCCAATGAGCAGTTCTTC.

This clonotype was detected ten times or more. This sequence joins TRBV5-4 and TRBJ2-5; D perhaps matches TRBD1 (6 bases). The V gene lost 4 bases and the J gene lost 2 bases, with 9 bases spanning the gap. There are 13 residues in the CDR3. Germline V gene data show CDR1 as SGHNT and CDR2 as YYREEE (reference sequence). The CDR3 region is CASSGQGQETQYF. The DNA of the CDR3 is TGTGCCAGCAGCGGCCAGGGGCAAGAGACCCAGTACTTC.

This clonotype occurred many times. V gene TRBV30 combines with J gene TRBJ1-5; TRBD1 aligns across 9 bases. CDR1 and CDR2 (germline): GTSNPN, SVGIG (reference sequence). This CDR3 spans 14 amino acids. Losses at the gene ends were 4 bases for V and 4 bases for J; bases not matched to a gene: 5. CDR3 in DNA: TGTGCCTGGACCTCGGACAGGGGTAATCAGCCCCAGCATTTT. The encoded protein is CAWTSDRGNQPQHF. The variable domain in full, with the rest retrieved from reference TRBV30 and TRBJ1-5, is SQTIHQWPATLVQPVGSPLSLECTVEGTSNPNLYWYRQAAGRGLQLLFYSVGIGQISSEVPQNLSASRPQDRQFILSSKKLLLSDSGFYLCAWTSDRGNQPQHFGDGTRLSIL.

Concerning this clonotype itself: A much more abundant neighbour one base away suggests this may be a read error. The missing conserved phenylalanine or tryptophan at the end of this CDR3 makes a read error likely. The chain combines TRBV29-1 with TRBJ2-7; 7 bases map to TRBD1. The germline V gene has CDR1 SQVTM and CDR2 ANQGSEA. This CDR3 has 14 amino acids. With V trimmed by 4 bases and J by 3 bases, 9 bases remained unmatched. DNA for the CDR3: TGCAGCGTTGTTGGTAGGGACAGTAGCTACGAGCAGTACCTC. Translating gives CSVVGRDSSYEQYL.

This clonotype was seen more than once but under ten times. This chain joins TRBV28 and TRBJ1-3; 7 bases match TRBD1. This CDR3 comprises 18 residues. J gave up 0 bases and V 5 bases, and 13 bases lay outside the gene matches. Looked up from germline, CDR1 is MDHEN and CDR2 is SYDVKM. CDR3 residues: CASSTSPGTASSGNTIYF. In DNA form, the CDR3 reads TGTGCCAGCAGTACCTCCCCCGGGACAGCAAGCTCTGGAAACACCATATATTTT. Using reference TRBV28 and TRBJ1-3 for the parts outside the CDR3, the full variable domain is DVKVTQSSRYLVKRTGEKVFLECVQDMDHENMFWYRQDPGLGLRLIYFSYDVKMKEKGDIPEGYSVSREKKERFSLILESASTNQTSMYLCASSTSPGTASSGNTIYFGEGSWLTVV.

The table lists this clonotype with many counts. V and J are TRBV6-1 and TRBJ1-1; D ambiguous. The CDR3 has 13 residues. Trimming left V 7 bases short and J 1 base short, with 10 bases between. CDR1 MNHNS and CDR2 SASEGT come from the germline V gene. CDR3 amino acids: CASTGLSNTEAFF. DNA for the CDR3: TGTGCCAGCACTGGACTTTCGAACACTGAAGCTTTCTTT.

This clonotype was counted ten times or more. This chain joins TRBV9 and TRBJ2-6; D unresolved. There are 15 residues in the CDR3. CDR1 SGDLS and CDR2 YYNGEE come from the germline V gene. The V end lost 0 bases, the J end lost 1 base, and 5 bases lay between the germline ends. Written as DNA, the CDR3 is TGTGCCAGCAGCGTAGAGAAGTCTGGGGCCAACGTCCTGACTTTC. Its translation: CASSVEKSGANVLTF.

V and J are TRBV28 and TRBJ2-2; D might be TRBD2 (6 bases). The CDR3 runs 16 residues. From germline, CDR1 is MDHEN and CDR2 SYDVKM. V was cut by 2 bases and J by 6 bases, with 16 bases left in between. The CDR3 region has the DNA TGTGCCAGCAGTTTACCGGGGACTCTGAAACCCGGGGAGCTGTTTTTT. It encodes CASSLPGTLKPGELFF.

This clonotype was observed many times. The CDR3 is CSGAARDGYTF. In DNA form, the CDR3 reads TGCAGCGGGGCAGCCAGGGACGGCTACACCTTC. The chain has TRBV29-1 and TRBJ1-2; a weak D match, TRBD1 (5 bases). Germline V lookup: CDR1 SQVTM, CDR2 ANQGSEA. The CDR3 is made up of 11 amino acids. Trimming stripped 7 bases from V and 8 bases from J, with 14 bases between.

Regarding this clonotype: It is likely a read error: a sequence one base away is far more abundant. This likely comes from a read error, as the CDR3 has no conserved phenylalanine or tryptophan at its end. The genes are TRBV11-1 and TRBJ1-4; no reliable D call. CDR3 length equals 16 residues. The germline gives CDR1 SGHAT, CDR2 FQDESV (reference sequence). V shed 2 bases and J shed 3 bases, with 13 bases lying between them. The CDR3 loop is CASSLNLAGSNEKLFL. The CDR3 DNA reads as TGTGCCAGCAGCTTAAATTTGGCCGGGTCTAATGAAAAACTGTTTTTA.

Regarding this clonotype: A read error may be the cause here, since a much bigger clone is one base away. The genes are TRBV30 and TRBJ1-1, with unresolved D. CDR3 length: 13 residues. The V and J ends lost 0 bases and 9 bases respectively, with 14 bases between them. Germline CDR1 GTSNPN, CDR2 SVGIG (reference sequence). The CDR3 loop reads CAWSVLFPTKAFF. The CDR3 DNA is TGTGCCTGGAGTGTACTGTTCCCCACGAAAGCTTTCTTT.